Presented here are 10 T cell receptor beta chains from one specimen sequenced in a study of OX40 agonist ivuxolimab in advanced cancers. The repertoire was sequenced with immunoSEQ multiplex PCR; TCRdb's copy has only in-frame clones and lacks some. The table includes 90,000 to 100,000 clones, 95% to 96% detected once. Sequenced material: CD4+ or CD8+ T cells sorted from blood, taken in a trial of the OX40 agonist ivuxolimab. The origin of the receptors is an adult with an advanced solid tumor such as melanoma, head and neck, liver or kidney cancer.

The rearrangement uses TRBV7-3 and TRBJ2-7, with D perhaps TRBD2 (5 bases). The CDR3 extends over 15 amino acids. Germline CDR1 reads SGHTA; CDR2 reads FQGTGA. V lost 1 base and J 3 bases, leaving 13 bases between the germline ends. The CDR3 loop is CASSLMSEAHYEQYF. For the CDR3, the DNA is TGTGCCAGCAGCTTAATGTCGGAGGCCCACTACGAGCAGTACTTC. Combining the CDR3 with reference TRBV7-3 and TRBJ2-7 gives the whole variable domain GAGVSQTPSNKVTEKGKYVELRCDPISGHTALYWYRQSLGQGPEFLIYFQGTGAADDSGLPNDRFFAVRPEGSVSTLKIQRTERGDSAVYLCASSLMSEAHYEQYFGPGTRLTVT.

The V call is TRBV9, the J call TRBJ2-3, with D unresolved. Trimming left V 5 bases short and J 1 base short, with 11 bases between. Germline V CDR1 and CDR2: SGDLS, YYNGEE. This CDR3 comprises 14 residues. For the CDR3, the DNA is TGTGCCAGCAGGGCCGGTTCGGGCACAGATACGCAGTATTTT. This translates into CASRAGSGTDTQYF. Looking up the rest from reference TRBV9 and TRBJ2-3 gives the full variable domain: DSGVTQTPKHLITATGQRVTLRCSPRSGDLSVYWYQQSLDQGLQFLIQYYNGEERAKGNILERFSAQQFPDLHSELNLSSLELGDSALYFCASRAGSGTDTQYFGPGTRLTVL.

The J gene is TRBJ1-1, the V gene TRBV7-9; tentatively, D is TRBD1 (5 bases). Germline loops: CDR1 SEHNR, CDR2 FQNEAQ (reference sequence). The CDR3 sequence is 14 residues long. V lost 5 bases and J 0 bases, leaving 10 bases between the germline ends. The CDR3 region has the DNA TGTGCCAGCAGCCCGGGACCAATGAACACTGAAGCTTTCTTT. Protein product: CASSPGPMNTEAFF.

This sequence joins TRBV6-1 and TRBJ2-7; D remains unclear. Trimming cost V 6 bases and J 0 bases, with 9 bases left between them. Germline lookup yields CDR1 MNHNS and CDR2 SASEGT. CDR3 length: 13 amino acids. In nucleotides, the CDR3 is TGTGCCAGCAGAGCTTCGCCCTCCTACGAGCAGTACTTC. Its protein product is CASRASPSYEQYF.

This chain links TRBV6-5 with TRBJ1-5; D remains unclear. The length of the CDR3 is 13 residues. V shed 0 bases and J shed 6 bases, with 6 bases lying between them. In germline, CDR1 is MNHEY, CDR2 SVGAGI. CDR3 amino acids: CASSYSVSQPQHF. CDR3 sequence (DNA): TGTGCCAGCAGTTACTCGGTGTCTCAGCCCCAGCATTTT.

J is TRBJ2-7 and V is TRBV19; 7 nucleotides match TRBD2. CDR1 is LNHDA and CDR2 is SQIVND in the germline V gene (reference sequence). There are 13 residues in the CDR3. The V and J ends lost 10 bases and 3 bases, in that order; junction bases with no gene match: 9. The CDR3 nucleotides are TGTGCCACCTGGGGAGGGCAGGGCTACGAGCAGTACTTC. This gives the protein CATWGGQGYEQYF. Variable domain in full (rest from reference TRBV19 and TRBJ2-7): DGGITQSPKYLFRKEGQNVTLSCEQNLNHDAMYWYRQDPGQGLRLIYYSQIVNDFQKGDIAEGYSVSREKKESFPLTVTSAQKNPTAFYLCATWGGQGYEQYFGPGTRLTVT.

This chain joins TRBV7-9 and TRBJ1-5; tentatively, D is TRBD1 (5 bases). CDR1 is SEHNR and CDR2 is FQNEAQ in the germline V gene (reference sequence). V lost 7 bases, J lost 4 bases, and 14 bases lay in between. The CDR3 spans 14 residues. Here the CDR3 DNA reads TGTGCCAGCAACTTGGGGGGATCAAATCAGCCCCAGCATTTT. Translated: CASNLGGSNQPQHF.

This clone was picked up one time. CDR3 sequence: CAWDTSTGYSEAFF. In DNA form, the CDR3 reads TGTGCCTGGGACACCTCGACAGGGTATTCTGAAGCTTTCTTT. The chain couples TRBV30 to TRBJ1-1; TRBD1 aligns across 7 bases. The CDR3 runs 14 residues. The junction had 12 bases not matched to a gene; V was cut back by 5 bases and J by 6 bases. The germline gives CDR1 GTSNPN, CDR2 SVGIG (reference sequence).

This clone was counted a single time. The chain links TRBV19 to TRBJ1-5; no definite D call. Germline assignment: CDR1 LNHDA and CDR2 SQIVND (reference sequence). This CDR3 has 15 residues. V was trimmed by 3 bases and J by 0 bases, leaving 9 bases between them. CDR3 loop: CASSIERNSNQPQHF. CDR3 sequence (DNA): TGTGCCAGTAGTATCGAGCGGAATAGCAATCAGCCCCAGCATTTT. Full variable domain (remainder filled in from reference TRBV19 and TRBJ1-5): DGGITQSPKYLFRKEGQNVTLSCEQNLNHDAMYWYRQDPGQGLRLIYYSQIVNDFQKGDIAEGYSVSREKKESFPLTVTSAQKNPTAFYLCASSIERNSNQPQHFGDGTRLSIL.

The chain is built from TRBV9 and TRBJ2-3, with 12 bases identical to TRBD2. The junction had 6 bases not matched to a gene; V was cut back by 2 bases and J by 2 bases. The CDR3 is 17 amino acids. Per germline, CDR1 SGDLS and CDR2 YYNGEE. CDR3 DNA sequence: TGTGCCAGCAGCGTCCCTACTAGCGGGGGGATCACAGATACGCAGTATTTT. Its translation: CASSVPTSGGITDTQYF.